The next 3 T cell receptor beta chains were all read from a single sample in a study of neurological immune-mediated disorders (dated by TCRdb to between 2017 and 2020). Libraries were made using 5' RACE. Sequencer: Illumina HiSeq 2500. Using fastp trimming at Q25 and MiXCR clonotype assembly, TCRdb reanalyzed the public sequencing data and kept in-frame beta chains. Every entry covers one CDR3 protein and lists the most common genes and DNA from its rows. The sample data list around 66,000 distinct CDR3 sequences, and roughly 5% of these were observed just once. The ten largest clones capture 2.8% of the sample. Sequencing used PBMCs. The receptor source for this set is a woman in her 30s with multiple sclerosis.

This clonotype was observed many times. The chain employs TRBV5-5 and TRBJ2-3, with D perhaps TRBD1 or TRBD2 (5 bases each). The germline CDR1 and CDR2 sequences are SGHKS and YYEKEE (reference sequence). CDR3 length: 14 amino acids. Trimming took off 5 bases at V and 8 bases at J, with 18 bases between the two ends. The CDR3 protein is CASSAGNLDSTQYF. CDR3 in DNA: TGTGCCAGCAGTGCGGGCAACCTTGACAGTACGCAGTATTTT.

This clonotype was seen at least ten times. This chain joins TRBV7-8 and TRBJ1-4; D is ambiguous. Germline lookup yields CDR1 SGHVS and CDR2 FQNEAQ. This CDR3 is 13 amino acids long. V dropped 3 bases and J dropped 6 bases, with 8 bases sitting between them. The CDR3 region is CASSLGWDEKLFF. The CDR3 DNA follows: TGTGCCAGCAGCTTGGGGTGGGATGAAAAACTGTTTTTT.

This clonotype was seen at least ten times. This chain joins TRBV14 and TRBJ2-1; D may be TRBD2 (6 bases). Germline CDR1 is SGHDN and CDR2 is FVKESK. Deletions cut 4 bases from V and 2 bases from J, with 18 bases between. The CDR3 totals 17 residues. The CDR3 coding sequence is TGTGCCAGCAGCCCGGAACCCCGGGGGAGGACCTACAATGAGCAGTTCTTC. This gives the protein CASSPEPRGRTYNEQFF.